This T cell receptor beta chain was obtained from a study of cytomegalovirus exposure and HLA in healthy donors. Regarding the study as a whole: TRBV6-2, TRBV6-3 and some other V segments were excluded as indistinguishable. Later analysis demonstrated an association between a missense DCLRE1C variant and TCR beta V- and J-gene trimming.

The PCR was carried out with 60 Vbeta primers and 13 Jbeta primers. Repertoires were generated with immunoSEQ multiplex PCR, while TCRdb's copy carries only in-frame clones and drops some. The sample yields about 97,000 clones, over 60% seen once. As for this clone: Its specificity is unknown.

V dropped 2 bases and J dropped 1 base, with 8 bases sitting between them. This CDR3 is 13 amino acids long. Germline V gene lookup returns CDR1 GTSNPN and CDR2 SVGIG (reference sequence). This TCR came from a male donor in good health and CMV-seropositive. V is TRBV30 and J is TRBJ1-1; D is perhaps TRBD1 (5 bases). Material for sequencing was PBMCs. CDR3 sequence: CAWSRTQNTEAFF. CDR3 DNA sequence: TGTGCCTGGAGTCGGACACAGAACACTGAAGCTTTCTTT.